These 9 T cell receptor beta chains were all obtained from the same sample, sequenced in a study of blood T cell repertoires in COVID-19. Using immunoSEQ multiplex PCR, the repertoire was profiled, and TCRdb retains in-frame clones only, with some absent. The sample holds 40,000 to 60,000 clones; roughly 88% are singletons and the top ten take roughly 15%. Sequencing was carried out using peripheral blood. These receptor sequences come from a human donor in a cohort sampled during active COVID-19.

The V call is TRBV10-2, the J call TRBJ1-5, with 9 positions matching TRBD1. CDR3 length: 14 residues. With 7 bases clipped from V and 5 bases from J, the junction kept 6 bases outside the gene matches. Germline V gene data show CDR1 as WSHSY and CDR2 as SAAADI. The CDR3 nucleotides are TGCGCCAGCACCGGGACAGGGAAACATCAGCCCCAGCATTTT. This sequence encodes CASTGTGKHQPQHF.

The rearrangement joins TRBV6-2 or TRBV6-3 to TRBJ1-2; D is possibly TRBD1 (6 bases). V lost 5 bases and J 7 bases, leaving 14 bases between the germline ends. The CDR3 runs to 13 residues. Germline V lookup: CDR1 MNHEY, CDR2 SVGEGT. The CDR3 sequence: CASSTGRWGGYTF. For the CDR3, the DNA is TGTGCCAGCAGTACAGGGAGATGGGGTGGCTACACCTTC.

The rearrangement joins TRBV7-9 to TRBJ1-2, with D tentatively TRBD1 (6 bases). Germline V gene data show CDR1 as SEHNR and CDR2 as FQNEAQ (reference sequence). The CDR3 contains 14 residues. The V end lost 6 bases, the J end lost 4 bases, and 15 bases lay between the germline ends. The CDR3 sequence: CASRIQGNGYGYTF. The DNA of the CDR3 is TGTGCCAGCAGAATCCAGGGGAACGGCTATGGCTACACCTTC.

This clone was seen just once. The chain uses TRBV7-5 and TRBJ1-5; the D call TRBD1 from the table was never checked on the DNA. TRBV7-5 constitutes a pseudogene. This CDR3 contains 16 residues. CDR3 bases: TGTGCCAGAAGCTTCCGGTGGGCAGGATACAATCAGCCCCAGCATTTT. Its translation is CARSFRWAGYNQPQHF.

The sample holds one count of this clone. The chain uses TRBV3-1 (or the pseudogene TRBV3-2) and TRBJ2-3; 7 positions agree with TRBD2. Trimming removed 5 bases from V and 3 bases from J; junction bases left unmatched: 17. Germline V gives CDR1 LGHDT, CDR2 YNNKEL (reference sequence). The length of the CDR3 is 18 residues. The CDR3 DNA sequence: TGTGCCAGCAGCACCCTCCGCGGGGGTGGGGTTGGGACAGATACGCAGTATTTT. Translated: CASSTLRGGGVGTDTQYF.

The rearrangement uses TRBV20-1 and TRBJ1-3; D is ambiguous. Germline loops: CDR1 DFQATT, CDR2 SNEGSKA (reference sequence). Trimming left V 3 bases short and J 2 bases short, with 11 bases between. This CDR3 is built from 14 residues. DNA for the CDR3: TGCAGTGCTAGTCCTGCGGGAGCTGGAAACACCATATATTTT. Residues: CSASPAGAGNTIYF.

V and J are TRBV20-1 and TRBJ1-2; 9 nucleotides align to TRBD1. The V and J ends lost 3 bases and 2 bases, in that order; junction bases with no gene match: 19. Germline values: CDR1 DFQATT, CDR2 SNEGSKA (reference sequence). The CDR3 loop spans 19 amino acids. For the CDR3, the DNA is TGCAGTGCTAGTATGGGTGGCAGGGGGACAGGGAGAAGAAACTATGGCTACACCTTC. It yields the protein CSASMGGRGTGRRNYGYTF.

The chain links TRBV2 to TRBJ2-1, with a weak D call TRBD1 (5 bases). This CDR3 comprises 17 residues. Trimming left V 7 bases short and J 4 bases short, with 23 bases between. Germline V CDR1 and CDR2: SNHLY, FYNNEI. CDR3 protein: CASTAQTTGELYNEQFF. For the CDR3, the DNA is TGTGCCAGCACCGCCCAAACAACAGGAGAACTTTACAATGAGCAGTTCTTC.

The rearrangement uses TRBV11-2 and TRBJ1-1; D ambiguous. The CDR3 extends over 15 amino acids. With 2 bases removed from V and 0 bases from J, the gap between germline ends came to 10 bases. Per the germline V gene, CDR1 is SGHAT and CDR2 is FQNNGV. The CDR3 is CASSLKRGLNTEAFF. CDR3 DNA: TGTGCCAGCAGCTTAAAGCGAGGTTTGAACACTGAAGCTTTCTTT. The full variable domain, its missing parts supplied by reference TRBV11-2 and TRBJ1-1, is EAGVAQSPRYKIIEKRQSVAFWCNPISGHATLYWYQQILGQGPKLLIQFQNNGVVDDSQLPKDRFSAERLKGVDSTLKIQPAKLEDSAVYLCASSLKRGLNTEAFFGQGTRLTVV.